These 8 T cell receptor beta chains came from one sample sequenced in a study of T cells in Graves' hyperthyroidism and ophthalmopathy. RNA transcripts gave rise to amplified TCR beta CDR3 regions. The primer set for the first-round RT-PCR of the TCR CDR3 was HTBI. Each CDR3 protein gets one entry after TCRdb re-called the multiplex PCR reads with MiXCR. Of nearly 600,000 distinct CDR3 sequences detected, 11% to 15% appear once; the ten largest clones hold roughly 5.5%. The sample comprised blood. These TCRs come from a woman in her 30s with Graves' hyperthyroidism that later progressed to Graves' ophthalmopathy.

The chain couples TRBV28 to TRBJ1-4, with no clear D. The CDR3 sequence is 16 residues long. The V end was cut by 5 bases, the J end by 7 bases, with 20 bases between. Germline lookup yields CDR1 MDHEN and CDR2 SYDVKM. In DNA, the CDR3 is TGTGCCAGCAGTCCATCGGACGCTCGGGTGGTTGAAAAACTGTTTTTT. Translating it yields CASSPSDARVVEKLFF.

This clonotype was seen only once. The genes are TRBV7-9 and TRBJ2-1; 7 bases agree with TRBD2. The CDR3 length is 19 residues. The V and J ends lost 1 base and 1 base, in that order; junction bases with no gene match: 13. The germline V gene encodes CDR1 SEHNR and CDR2 FQNEAQ (reference sequence). CDR3 sequence reads: CASSLGGAVGGRSYNEQFF. The CDR3 nucleotides are TGTGCCAGCAGCTTAGGGGGAGCTGTTGGCGGGAGATCCTACAATGAGCAGTTCTTC. The full variable domain, completed using reference TRBV7-9 and TRBJ2-1, is DTGVSQNPRHKITKRGQNVTFRCDPISEHNRLYWYRQTLGQGPEFLTYFQNEAQLEKSRLLSDRFSAERPKGSFSTLEIQRTEQGDSAMYLCASSLGGAVGGRSYNEQFFGPGTRLTVL.

The chain joins TRBV7-9 to TRBJ2-7; 9 nucleotides agree with TRBD2. Germline values: CDR1 SEHNR, CDR2 FQNEAQ (reference sequence). V lost 4 bases to trimming and J lost 2 bases; unmatched junction nucleotides: 6. There are 15 residues in the CDR3. The CDR3 nucleotides read TGTGCCAGCAGCTCCCCGACTAGCGGAACCTACGAGCAGTACTTC. Translating gives CASSSPTSGTYEQYF.

This chain joins TRBV10-2 and TRBJ2-1, with 7 bases identical to TRBD2. The CDR3 sequence is 14 residues long. Germline CDR1 reads WSHSY; CDR2 reads SAAADI. With V trimmed by 8 bases and J by 3 bases, 7 bases remained unmatched. CDR3 residues: CASRGGSLYNEQFF. The DNA of the CDR3 is TGCGCCAGCCGGGGCGGGAGCCTCTACAATGAGCAGTTCTTC.

The chain links TRBV28 to TRBJ1-1; TRBD1 matches at 10 bases. Germline V gene sequence: CDR1 MDHEN, CDR2 SYDVKM. The CDR3 consists of 16 residues. The V gene end was trimmed by 4 bases and the J gene end by 5 bases; junction bases not matched to a gene: 10. CDR3 in DNA: TGTGCCAGCAGTTCCCCCCGGGACAGGGGTGTGACTGAAGCTTTCTTT. Residues: CASSSPRDRGVTEAFF.

This clonotype was detected ten times or more. In nucleotides, the CDR3 is TGTGCCAGCAGCCGGGGACAGTTTGAAGCTTTCTTT. It is translated as CASSRGQFEAFF. The chain joins TRBV12-3 or TRBV12-4 to TRBJ1-1; 7 nucleotides line up with TRBD1. The CDR3 spans 12 residues. Unmatched junction bases numbered 5, after V lost 6 bases and J lost 7 bases.

This clonotype was seen many times. V gene TRBV28 combines with J gene TRBJ1-2; D possibly corresponds to TRBD1 (6 bases). The CDR3 is 13 residues long. The V gene lost 3 bases and the J gene lost 4 bases, with 9 bases spanning the gap. Germline lookup yields CDR1 MDHEN and CDR2 SYDVKM. The CDR3 nucleotides read TGTGCCAGCAGTTTGGGACACCTCTATGGCTACACCTTC. As protein: CASSLGHLYGYTF.

Ten or more counts support this clonotype. The rearrangement joins TRBV6-5 to TRBJ1-6; 8 nucleotides align to TRBD1. Trimming took 0 bases from V and 9 from J; bases not matched to a gene: 10. The CDR3 sequence is 17 residues long. Germline CDR1 is MNHEY and CDR2 is SVGAGI. This CDR3 is CASSYSMVQGAISPLHF. DNA of the CDR3: TGTGCCAGCAGTTACTCGATGGTCCAGGGGGCAATTTCACCCCTCCACTTT.